This record concerns one T cell receptor beta chain sequence. What it binds is not known. The germline CDR1 and CDR2 sequences are LNHDA and SQIVND (reference sequence). CDR3 length: 16 residues. V trimming: 9 bases; J trimming: 8 bases; junction bases outside the gene matches: 14. Some clones are missing from TCRdb's copy, which holds only in-frame ones; the method was immunoSEQ multiplex PCR. The profile shows approximately 84,000 clones, 85% to 90% of them singletons. The source of the sample is a study of T cell responses to AZD1222 COVID-19 vaccine. General study findings and limits: Repertoires in all cases were sampled only once the peak T cell response had passed. A mostly white British donor set with more females was recruited, and clonal diversity was possibly underestimated.

The source is an adult who received the AZD1222 COVID-19 vaccine. The chain combines TRBV19 with TRBJ2-4, with 12 bases matching TRBD2. The specimen was peripheral blood, collected 28 days after the second AZD1222 dose. Here the CDR3 reads CASGGASGRARDIQYF. The CDR3 coding sequence is TGTGCCAGCGGCGGGGCTAGCGGGAGGGCCCGGGACATTCAGTACTTC. Based on the CDR3 plus reference TRBV19 and TRBJ2-4, the full variable domain is DGGITQSPKYLFRKEGQNVTLSCEQNLNHDAMYWYRQDPGQGLRLIYYSQIVNDFQKGDIAEGYSVSREKKESFPLTVTSAQKNPTAFYLCASGGASGRARDIQYFGAGTRLSVL.